Below, 11 T cell receptor beta chains from the same sample are listed, as sequenced in a study of blood T cells in healthy people across ages. For the second PCR, which ran for roughly 6 to 12 cycles, a sample-barcoded 5' primer and a J-beta primer mix were used. TCRdb reprocessed the 5' RACE reads with MiXCR, giving one entry per CDR3 protein. The sample includes approximately 770,000 distinct CDR3 sequences, roughly 50% seen only once; the top ten take roughly 22%. The specimen sequenced was blood. Source of these receptors: a man between 25 and 39 years old in good health.

The chain employs TRBV20-1 and TRBJ2-5, with 7 positions matching TRBD1. The J segment lost 4 bases and the V segment lost 0 bases, leaving 5 bases of the junction unmatched. Germline V gene data show CDR1 as DFQATT and CDR2 as SNEGSKA (reference sequence). This CDR3 has 14 amino acids. Written as DNA, the CDR3 is TGCAGTGCTAGAGATTTAGGGGGCAGAGAGACCCAGTACTTC. Its translation is CSARDLGGRETQYF.

The V gene is TRBV5-6, the J gene TRBJ2-3, with D perhaps TRBD2 (6 bases). V was cut by 3 bases and J by 2 bases, with 16 bases left in between. This CDR3 is 16 amino acids long. The V gene's germline CDR1 is SGHDT and CDR2 YYEEEE. For the CDR3, the DNA is TGTGCCAGCAGCTCCCCCGGGGGTTACTTCACAGATACGCAGTATTTT. Translating it yields CASSSPGGYFTDTQYF.

The chain carries TRBV3-1 and TRBJ2-3; no clear D gene. CDR3 length: 13 amino acids. The V gene's germline CDR1 is LGHDT and CDR2 YNNKEL (reference sequence). V gave up 4 bases and J gave up 6 bases, with 11 bases separating them. CDR3 amino acids: CASSLNRRDTQYF. In DNA form, the CDR3 reads TGTGCCAGCAGCCTAAACCGCCGGGATACGCAGTATTTT.

This clonotype was picked up a small number of times. The genes are TRBV10-3 and TRBJ1-2; 8 nucleotides line up with TRBD1. This CDR3 contains 16 residues. Germline V CDR1 and CDR2: ENHRY, SYGVKD. With 2 bases clipped from V and 5 bases from J, the junction kept 10 bases outside the gene matches. The CDR3 bases are TGTGCCATCAGTGAGGCCGGACAGGGATATACATATGGCTACACCTTC. Its protein is CAISEAGQGYTYGYTF.

The J gene is TRBJ2-1, the V gene TRBV24-1; 7 bases map to TRBD2. Per the germline V gene, CDR1 is KGHDR and CDR2 is SFDVKD. The ends lost 9 bases at V and 1 base at J; junction bases unmatched: 5. CDR3 length equals 14 residues. The CDR3 DNA reads as TGTGCCACCTTACTAGCGAGGTCCTACAATGAGCAGTTCTTC. Protein sequence: CATLLARSYNEQFF.

Worth noting for this clonotype: One junction end does not reproduce the germline sequence, and a read error may be involved. V is TRBV11-1 and J is TRBJ2-7; 7 bases line up with TRBD1. From germline, CDR1 is SGHAT and CDR2 FQDESV (reference sequence). The CDR3 totals 12 residues. This chain's CDR3 is CASSLPPTGPRF. The DNA for the CDR3 is TGTGCCAGCAGCCTCCCCCCGACAGGGCCACGCTTC.

The chain carries TRBV20-1 and TRBJ2-1, with a possible D match to TRBD2 (5 bases). With 1 base removed from V and 12 bases from J, the gap between germline ends came to 19 bases. The CDR3 has 14 amino acids. Per the germline V gene, CDR1 is DFQATT and CDR2 is SNEGSKA (reference sequence). CDR3 nucleotide sequence: TGCAGTGCTAGAGGAGGTAGCTCCCAAGGGAGGCAGTTCTTC. Encoded protein: CSARGGSSQGRQFF.

The V gene is TRBV20-1, the J gene TRBJ2-7; TRBD2 is a possible D gene (6 bases). Trimming pared 0 bases from V and 7 bases from J, leaving 19 bases between. From germline, CDR1 is DFQATT and CDR2 SNEGSKA (reference sequence). This CDR3 has 15 amino acids. CDR3 in DNA: TGCAGTGCTAGAGACTCTGGGGGGTTACATGCGGAGCAGTACTTC. Protein: CSARDSGGLHAEQYF.

Note on this clonotype: The DNA is left out, because the CDR3 cannot be placed on it with certainty; the CDR3 is given as TCRdb lists it. This chain joins TRBV27 and TRBJ2-7; the D call of TRBD1 is as the table states it, not checked on the DNA. In germline, CDR1 is MNHEY, CDR2 SMNVEV (reference sequence). Counting both end residues, the CDR3 totals 15 amino acids. The CDR3 loop is CASSSSTGGLSEQYF.

This clonotype came up a few times. The chain is built from TRBV7-8 and TRBJ1-6; D is unresolved. Germline CDR1 is SGHVS and CDR2 is FQNEAQ. This CDR3 has 14 residues. V lost 1 base to trimming and J lost 7 bases, with 8 bases between them. The CDR3 region has the DNA TGTGCCAGCAGCTTAGGCGATAAGAATTCACCCCTCCACTTT. This encodes CASSLGDKNSPLHF.

The chain is built from TRBV5-1 and TRBJ2-5; D possibly uses TRBD1 or TRBD2 (6 bases each). The CDR3 length is 14 residues. Germline values: CDR1 SGHRS, CDR2 YFSETQ. V was trimmed by 7 bases and J by 4 bases, leaving 17 bases between them. The CDR3, as DNA: TGCGCCAGCCGCTCGGGGGACAATTTAGAGACCCAGTACTTC. This encodes CASRSGDNLETQYF.